This record looks at one T cell receptor beta chain sequence and its context. This receptor's antigen is unknown. One end of the junction is discordant with germline, which a read error may explain. Library generation was performed with PCR. Sequencing was performed on a NextSeq 500. Bulk TCR libraries were made following a previously described method, with the TCR primers given in Table S5. The Qiagen AllPrep DNA/RNA kit was used to purify total RNA. Before analysis, reads from multiple sequencing runs of one library were combined. As for how the authors treated the data: Reads were retained only if their TCR constant sequence matched exactly, and those retained reads were trimmed to 150 nt and grouped according to their 12-nt molecular barcodes. Reads inside each barcode group were sub-clustered using a 15% Levenshtein threshold, and a quality-weighted consensus sequence was constructed for each RNA molecule. Non-functional sequences were discarded, and so were lower-count sequences lying one edit away from another sequence. Barcode sub-clusters with fewer than 20% of the maximum read count were removed, based on fitting two negative binomial distributions. TCRdb reprocessing: public reads trimmed at Q25 with fastp, clones called with MiXCR, in-frame beta chains kept. Identical CDR3 protein sequences are pooled into one entry, listed with their most common genes and DNA. The authors' filters were not applied to this entry. This sample lists over 300,000 distinct CDR3 sequences; 24% were detected once. The top ten constitute 0.65% to 0.75% of the sample.

The CDR3 contains 14 residues, cysteine and phenylalanine counted. The DNA shown is the 42-base CDR3, in frame from base 1. CDR1 LGHNA and CDR2 YNFKEQ were looked up in the germline V gene. This entry is derived from a study of molecular identifiers for immune sequencing clone quantification (dated by TCRdb to the late 2010s). General notes on the study: For a replicate experiment, the RNA from either approximately 20,000 or 100,000 naive CD8 T cells was divided into five aliquots, and four of those aliquots went on to sequencing. This methods study used CD8 T cells to benchmark TCR RNA copy counting and molecular-identifier clustering-based TCR repertoire sequencing (MIDCIRS).

The paper's findings and limits, for the study overall: When barcode sub-clustering was left out, chimeric consensus sequences inflated TCR diversity, with chimeras reaching as high as 47%. Modeling estimated 2.5 to 3.5 recovered TCR RNA copies per cell, compared with around 9.7 by digital PCR, which implies approximately 30% capture efficiency. Naive libraries contained spiked-in Jurkat TCR RNA (approximately nine copies' worth), which is not part of the donor repertoire. Clones above 20 RNA copies held over 97% of molecules in CMV-specific effector cells but under 1% in naive cells. Even against a background of some 1 million naive CD8 T cells, spiked-in Jurkat TCR RNA amounting to a single cell's worth was reported to be detectable. Highly expanded clone sizes could be underestimated if identical TCR molecules share a barcode.

Libraries of naive CD8 T cells were generated from roughly 20,000 to 1,000,000 sorted cells, with 10%, 30% or 50% of the purified RNA used. On a BD FACSAria II, naive CD8 T cells were FACS-sorted as CD8+CD4-CCR7+CD45RA+ and collected into RLT Plus buffer. To test detection sensitivity, Jurkat RNA equal to some 11 TCR copies was added to samples of roughly 18,000-1,100,000 naive CD8 T cells. Enrichment of CD8 T cells was done with RosetteSep CD8+ T Cell Enrichment Cocktail plus Ficoll-Paque, and ACK red cell lysis came afterward. The receptor chain draws on TRBV4-2 and TRBJ2-7; no confident D gene assignment can be made. The TCR originated in a human donor in good health. Some libraries in this study had Jurkat cell RNA spiked in. Sequencing was carried out using naive CD8+ T cells from blood, with Jurkat cell RNA spiked in. Per the publication, the cell subset or site label means: FACS-sorted CD8+CD4-CCR7+CD45RA+ naive T cells. The DNA reads TGTGCCGGCAGCCCACCAGACCGTGCTCACGAGCAGTACTTC. This codes for CAGSPPDRAHEQYF.